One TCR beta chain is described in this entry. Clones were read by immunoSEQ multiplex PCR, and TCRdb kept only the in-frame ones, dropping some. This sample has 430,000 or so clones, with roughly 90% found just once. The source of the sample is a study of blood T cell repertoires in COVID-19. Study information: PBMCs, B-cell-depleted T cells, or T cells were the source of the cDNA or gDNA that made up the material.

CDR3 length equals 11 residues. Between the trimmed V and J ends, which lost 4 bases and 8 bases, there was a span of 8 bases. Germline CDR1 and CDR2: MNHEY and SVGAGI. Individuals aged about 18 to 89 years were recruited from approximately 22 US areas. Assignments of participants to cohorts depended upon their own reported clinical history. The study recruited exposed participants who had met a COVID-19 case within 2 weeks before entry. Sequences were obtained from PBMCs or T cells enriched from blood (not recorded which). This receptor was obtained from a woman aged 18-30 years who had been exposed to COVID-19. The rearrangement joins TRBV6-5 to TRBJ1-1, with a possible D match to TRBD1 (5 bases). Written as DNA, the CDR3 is TGTGCCAGCAGTTCGACAGTAGAAGCTTTCTTT. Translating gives CASSSTVEAFF.